This T cell receptor beta chain is from a study of blood T cell repertoires in COVID-19. About the research overall: Whether acute or convalescent, the COVID-19 samples came from the United States, Italy and Spain. T cells, B-cell-depleted T cells, or PBMCs provided the cDNA or gDNA that served as material.

TCRdb's table, derived via immunoSEQ multiplex PCR, lists solely in-frame clones and lacks some. Of 150,000 to 200,000 clones in the sample, around 80% are singletons; the top ten hold approximately 19%. The CDR3 has 17 amino acids. The V gene end was trimmed by 4 bases and the J gene end by 3 bases; junction bases not matched to a gene: 12. The V gene's germline CDR1 is MGHRA and CDR2 YSYEKL. Sequenced input: peripheral blood. The clonotype originates from an elderly woman with acute or convalescent COVID-19. V gene TRBV4-1 combines with J gene TRBJ2-3, with 8 bases matching TRBD2. CDR3 residues: CASSLHPLAEGTDTQYF. DNA of the CDR3: TGCGCCAGCAGCCTTCACCCACTAGCGGAGGGTACAGATACGCAGTATTTT.